Following are 11 T cell receptor beta chains from one sample sequenced in a study of blood T cell repertoires in COVID-19. Measured with immunoSEQ multiplex PCR; TCRdb has only the in-frame clones, and not every one. The sample lists 250,000 to 300,000 clones; 80% to 90% were seen once. Sequencing was performed on peripheral blood. The origin of the receptors is a woman between 25 and 40 years old with COVID-19, enrolled during active disease.

This sequence joins TRBV6-4 and TRBJ1-2, with a possible D match to TRBD1 (6 bases). This CDR3 spans 15 amino acids. V was cut by 5 bases and J by 2 bases, with 15 bases left in between. Germline V lookup: CDR1 MRHNA, CDR2 SNTAGT. The CDR3 loop reads CASSSQGKGNYGYTF. The CDR3, as DNA: TGTGCCAGCAGTTCACAGGGAAAGGGGAACTATGGCTACACCTTC.

V is TRBV19 and J is TRBJ1-3; possibly TRBD1 for D (5 bases). This CDR3 spans 15 amino acids. V lost 5 bases to trimming and J lost 2 bases, with 13 bases between them. Per the germline V gene, CDR1 is LNHDA and CDR2 is SQIVND (reference sequence). The CDR3 loop reads CASSEYGGTGNTIYF. In nucleotides, the CDR3 is TGTGCCAGTAGTGAATACGGGGGAACTGGAAACACCATATATTTT.

The chain joins TRBV30 to TRBJ1-3; D unresolved. Trimming took 8 bases from V and 1 from J, leaving 9 bases between them. Germline V gene sequence: CDR1 GTSNPN, CDR2 SVGIG (reference sequence). The CDR3 loop spans 12 amino acids. CDR3 residues: CAAAESGNTIYF. CDR3 in DNA: TGTGCCGCCGCGGAGTCTGGAAACACCATATATTTT.

This sequence joins TRBV11-2 and TRBJ1-1, with 8 bases matching TRBD1. This CDR3 contains 15 residues. V lost 5 bases, J lost 10 bases, and 15 bases stayed unmatched. Germline V gene lookup returns CDR1 SGHAT and CDR2 FQNNGV. The CDR3 sequence: CASSPRVGTQGGAFF. CDR3 sequence (DNA): TGTGCCAGCAGCCCGAGGGTGGGCACACAGGGGGGAGCTTTCTTT.

The rearrangement uses TRBV6-5 and TRBJ2-1; 8 bases agree with TRBD2. Germline values: CDR1 MNHEY, CDR2 SVGAGI. The V and J ends lost 7 bases and 6 bases, in that order; junction bases with no gene match: 11. The CDR3 spans 15 residues. CDR3 sequence reads: CASKPREGSINEQFF. DNA of the CDR3: TGTGCCAGCAAACCCCGGGAGGGGTCGATCAATGAGCAGTTCTTC.

The chain joins TRBV4-1 to TRBJ2-1, with no clear D. V was shortened by 3 bases and J by 11 bases, with 14 bases between the two germline ends. Germline CDR1 MGHRA, CDR2 YSYEKL. This CDR3 is built from 13 residues. The chain's CDR3 is CASSHPISNQQFF. The CDR3 DNA is TGCGCCAGCAGCCATCCTATCTCGAATCAGCAGTTCTTC.

The chain joins TRBV1 to TRBJ2-1; the DNA was not compared with TRBD2, the D call given in the table. TRBV1 is shown as a pseudogene. The CDR3 length is 20 residues. The CDR3 is CTSSQDQLAGGLRTDNEQFF. CDR3 DNA sequence: TGCACCAGCAGCCAAGACCAACTAGCGGGGGGGCTTCGGACCGACAATGAGCAGTTCTTC.

The chain joins TRBV15 to TRBJ1-5; TRBD1 matches at 8 bases. V was pared by 1 base and J by 5 bases, with 4 bases of the junction left unmatched. The CDR3 contains 15 residues. Germline V gene sequence: CDR1 LNHNV, CDR2 YYDKDF (reference sequence). The CDR3 region is CATSRAGQGDQPQHF. CDR3 sequence (DNA): TGTGCCACCAGCAGAGCAGGACAGGGAGATCAGCCCCAGCATTTT.

The V call is TRBV5-1, the J call TRBJ2-3; the match to TRBD1 covers 9 bases. Trimming at V came to 4 bases and at J to 2 bases, leaving 5 bases not matched to a gene. This CDR3 is built from 15 residues. CDR1 is SGHRS, CDR2 YFSETQ, per germline. CDR3 in amino acids: CASSITGGLTDTQYF. CDR3 DNA sequence: TGCGCCAGCAGCATTACAGGGGGCCTCACAGATACGCAGTATTTT.

The rearrangement joins TRBV23-1 to TRBJ1-2, with D perhaps matching TRBD1 (5 bases). TRBV23-1 is marked as an open reading frame, function uncertain. The V and J ends lost 5 bases and 6 bases respectively, with 25 bases between them. This CDR3 comprises 17 residues. CDR3 in amino acids: CASSFHPGAHWRDGYTF. The CDR3, as DNA: TGCGCCAGCAGTTTCCACCCCGGGGCTCATTGGAGGGATGGCTACACCTTC.

The genes are TRBV27 and TRBJ1-2; possible D gene TRBD1, 5 bases. CDR1 and CDR2 from the germline V gene are MNHEY and SMNVEV (reference sequence). This CDR3 contains 16 residues. The V end was cut by 0 bases, the J end by 6 bases, with 17 bases between. CDR3 residues: CASSLSTPGNWDGYTF. The CDR3 nucleotides are TGTGCCAGCAGTTTATCTACCCCAGGGAATTGGGATGGCTACACCTTC.